Presented here are 21 T cell receptor beta chains from one specimen sequenced in a study of breast tumors, draining lymph nodes, adjacent tissues. A single record per CDR3 protein comes from TCRdb applying MiXCR to the multiplex PCR reads. Seen here are under 250,000 distinct CDR3 sequences, roughly 30% observed once, and the top ten hold roughly 1.3%. Samples came from axillary lymph nodes draining the breast cancer. The sample comprised axillary lymph node tissue. Receptors originate from a female donor with breast cancer. Some clones in this sample may be carry-over from other donors' samples.

This clonotype was seen at least ten times. This sequence joins TRBV11-2 and TRBJ2-7; TRBD1 agrees at 12 bases. V shed 6 bases and J 6 bases; nucleotides not matched to a gene: 6. Germline CDR1 reads SGHAT; CDR2 reads FQNNGV. The CDR3 loop spans 14 amino acids. Written as DNA, the CDR3 is TGTGCCAGCAGGGGGTGGGACAGGGGGCGCGAGCAGTACTTC. It translates to CASRGWDRGREQYF.

At least ten counts were recorded for this clonotype. This chain connects TRBV11-2 to TRBJ1-3; D remains unclear. The germline CDR1 and CDR2 sequences are SGHAT and FQNNGV. This CDR3 has 15 residues. V was cut by 7 bases and J by 1 base, with 14 bases left in between. CDR3 sequence reads: CASTEGWESGNTIYF. The CDR3, as DNA: TGTGCCAGCACCGAGGGCTGGGAGTCTGGAAACACCATATATTTT.

This clonotype was found many times. V is TRBV20-1 and J is TRBJ2-5; D is unclear. The CDR3 covers 15 residues. V gave up 0 bases and J gave up 1 base, with 12 bases separating them. CDR1 and CDR2 (germline): DFQATT, SNEGSKA (reference sequence). The chain's CDR3 is CSARDARAVQETQYF. The DNA of the CDR3 is TGCAGTGCTAGAGATGCAAGGGCAGTCCAAGAGACCCAGTACTTC.

The chain couples TRBV7-9 to TRBJ2-1; no clear D gene. Germline V CDR1 and CDR2: SEHNR, FQNEAQ (reference sequence). V lost 6 bases and J lost 8, with 11 bases in between. The CDR3 sequence is 12 residues long. This CDR3 reads CASRQDSYEQFF. The CDR3 nucleotides are TGTGCCAGCAGGCAAGATAGCTATGAGCAGTTCTTC. Looking up the rest from reference TRBV7-9 and TRBJ2-1 gives the full variable domain: DTGVSQNPRHKITKRGQNVTFRCDPISEHNRLYWYRQTLGQGPEFLTYFQNEAQLEKSRLLSDRFSAERPKGSFSTLEIQRTEQGDSAMYLCASRQDSYEQFFGPGTRLTVL.

This clonotype was picked up many times. CDR3 loop: CASSRSTSGADTGELFF. Here the CDR3 DNA reads TGTGCCAGCAGCCGGTCGACTAGCGGGGCAGATACCGGGGAGCTGTTTTTT. The chain carries TRBV4-2 and TRBJ2-2; 11 positions match TRBD2. CDR1 and CDR2 (germline): LGHNA, YNFKEQ. This CDR3 spans 17 amino acids. Trimming at V came to 4 bases and at J to 5 bases, leaving 9 bases not matched to a gene.

This clonotype was seen at least ten times. This chain connects TRBV24-1 to TRBJ2-5; D is perhaps TRBD1 (6 bases). V was shortened by 4 bases and J by 5 bases, with 16 bases between the two germline ends. This CDR3 has 15 amino acids. Germline-derived CDR1 and CDR2 are KGHDR and SFDVKD. The CDR3 loop reads CATSEPVQGSETQYF. For the CDR3, the DNA is TGTGCCACCAGTGAACCCGTCCAGGGGAGCGAGACCCAGTACTTC.

In this sample, this clonotype turned up many times. Written as DNA, the CDR3 is TGTGCCAGCAGCTCCGGGGGGTTGGGACAGCCCCAGCATTTT. This codes for CASSSGGLGQPQHF. The chain carries TRBV9 and TRBJ1-5; D possibly corresponds to TRBD1 (5 bases). CDR3 length: 14 amino acids. V was shortened by 4 bases and J by 7 bases, with 15 bases between the two germline ends. Germline V gene sequence: CDR1 SGDLS, CDR2 YYNGEE.

The chain links TRBV30 to TRBJ1-1, with D uncertain. The V end was cut by 5 bases, the J end by 0 bases, with 7 bases between. The CDR3 has 12 residues. Germline assignment: CDR1 GTSNPN and CDR2 SVGIG (reference sequence). DNA for the CDR3: TGTGCCTGGGGGGAGATGAACACTGAAGCTTTCTTT. Translating gives CAWGEMNTEAFF.

This chain uses TRBV7-9 with TRBJ1-6; no definite D call. Deletions cut 5 bases from V and 8 bases from J, with 7 bases between. Germline CDR1 reads SEHNR; CDR2 reads FQNEAQ (reference sequence). The CDR3 spans 12 residues. CDR3 DNA: TGTGCCAGCAGCGGAGGTGATTCACCCCTCCACTTT. Protein product: CASSGGDSPLHF.

There are many counts of this clonotype. The chain is built from TRBV11-3 and TRBJ2-7; 13 positions match TRBD2. Germline V gene data show CDR1 as SGHNT and CDR2 as YENEEA. Trimming at V came to 5 bases and at J to 1 base, leaving 8 bases not matched to a gene. The CDR3 contains 17 residues. The chain's CDR3 is CASSPRTSGSWSYEQYF. The CDR3 bases are TGTGCCAGCAGCCCCCGGACTAGCGGGAGTTGGTCCTACGAGCAGTACTTC. Based on the CDR3 plus reference TRBV11-3 and TRBJ2-7, the full variable domain is EAGVVQSPRYKIIEKKQPVAFWCNPISGHNTLYWYLQNLGQGPELLIRYENEEAVDDSQLPKDRFSAERLKGVDSTLKIQPAELGDSAVYLCASSPRTSGSWSYEQYFGPGTRLTVT.

This clonotype was recorded at least ten times. This chain connects TRBV6-1 to TRBJ1-2; D is uncertain. Trimming cost V 7 bases and J 4 bases, with 16 bases left between them. This CDR3 spans 14 amino acids. CDR1 is MNHNS, CDR2 SASEGT, per germline. The CDR3 DNA is TGTGCCAGCAAGGGCACTTCCATATCCTATGGCTACACCTTC. Protein product: CASKGTSISYGYTF.

To note about this clonotype: This is likely a read error, given that the CDR3 carries no conserved phenylalanine or tryptophan at its end. The gene calls are TRBV20-1 and TRBJ2-3; 8 bases align to TRBD2. CDR1 and CDR2 (germline): DFQATT, SNEGSKA (reference sequence). This CDR3 is built from 15 residues. The J segment lost 0 bases and the V segment lost 7 bases, leaving 9 bases of the junction unmatched. The CDR3 protein is CSVPPAGVSTDTQYL. The DNA of the CDR3 is TGCAGTGTACCTCCAGCGGGAGTTAGCACAGATACGCAGTATCTT.

Comments on this clonotype: This CDR3 fails to terminate in the conserved phenylalanine or tryptophan, so it likely reflects a read error. The limits of the CDR3 on the DNA are not certain, so only TCRdb's listed CDR3 is given. The chain employs TRBV2 and TRBJ1-2; the listed D gene, TRBD1, was not tested against the DNA. The V gene's germline CDR1 is SNHLY and CDR2 FYNNEI. The CDR3 sequence runs 16 residues, both termini included. The CDR3 spells CASSARITGTALWLHL.

With regard to this clonotype: Being one base from a much bigger clone, this may be a read error. This chain uses TRBV3-1 with TRBJ2-7; TRBD1 agrees at 8 bases. V lost 4 bases to trimming and J lost 4 bases; unmatched junction nucleotides: 9. Germline V lookup: CDR1 LGHDT, CDR2 YNNKEL (reference sequence). The CDR3 spans 15 residues. The CDR3: CASSRPGQVIYEQYF. The DNA for the CDR3 is TGTGCCAGCAGCCGACCGGGACAGGTGATTTACGAGCAGTACTTC.

On this clonotype itself: Since a much larger clone is just one base distant, this may be a read error. CDR3 coding DNA: TGTGCCAGCAGCCCAAGACAGGCCCTCGGGGAGCTGTTTTTT. Translated, it gives CASSPRQALGELFF. The chain uses TRBV5-5 and TRBJ2-2; maybe TRBD1 (6 bases). V dropped 4 bases and J dropped 7 bases, with 14 bases sitting between them. The V gene's germline CDR1 is SGHKS and CDR2 YYEKEE (reference sequence). The CDR3 is 14 residues long.

The chain recombines TRBV2 with TRBJ2-3, with 9 bases that match TRBD1. The CDR3 loop spans 14 amino acids. The V gene's germline CDR1 is SNHLY and CDR2 FYNNEI. With 8 bases clipped from V and 6 bases from J, the junction kept 9 bases outside the gene matches. The CDR3 loop is CASGADRGLDTQYF. CDR3 nucleotide sequence: TGTGCCAGCGGGGCAGACAGGGGGTTGGATACGCAGTATTTT. The full variable domain, with the rest looked up from reference TRBV2 and TRBJ2-3, is EPEVTQTPSHQVTQMGQEVILRCVPISNHLYFYWYRQILGQKVEFLVSFYNNEISEKSEIFDDQFSVERPDGSNFTLKIRSTKLEDSAMYFCASGADRGLDTQYFGPGTRLTVL.

This clonotype was counted many times. The rearrangement joins TRBV25-1 to TRBJ1-1; maybe TRBD1 (5 bases). Germline V CDR1 and CDR2: MGHDK, SYGVNS. Between the trimmed V and J ends, which lost 6 bases and 6 bases, there was a span of 8 bases. The CDR3 extends over 11 amino acids. The CDR3 is CASRQAAEAFF. The DNA of the CDR3 is TGTGCCAGCAGACAGGCCGCTGAAGCTTTCTTT.

This clonotype was picked up many times. The chain couples TRBV7-9 to TRBJ2-3; D is unresolved. Germline V gives CDR1 SEHNR, CDR2 FQNEAQ (reference sequence). Trimming left V 8 bases short and J 0 bases short, with 15 bases between. CDR3 length: 15 amino acids. This CDR3 is CASCQGRLSTDTQYF. Here the CDR3 DNA reads TGTGCCAGCTGTCAAGGACGCCTTAGCACAGATACGCAGTATTTT.

Turning to this clonotype: A much larger clone lies one base from this, so it may be a read error. This rearrangement joins TRBV5-6 to TRBJ2-1, with TRBD1 as a possible D gene (6 bases). The CDR3 covers 16 residues. The V and J ends lost 4 bases and 5 bases respectively, with 19 bases between them. CDR1 is SGHDT and CDR2 is YYEEEE in the germline V gene. This chain's CDR3 is CASSGGGYTTHNEQFF. CDR3 bases: TGTGCCAGCAGCGGTGGGGGCTATACGACCCACAATGAGCAGTTCTTC.

Turning to this clonotype: A much larger clonotype is one base distant, so this may be a read error. This chain links TRBV24-1 with TRBJ2-1; 9 bases are a match to TRBD1. Per germline, CDR1 KGHDR and CDR2 SFDVKD. The CDR3 runs to 16 residues. CDR3 sequence: CATSDSDRGGYNGQFF. CDR3 coding DNA: TGTGCCACCAGTGATTCAGACAGGGGGGGCTACAATGGGCAGTTCTTC.

This clonotype came up many times. The genes are TRBV6-1 and TRBJ2-2, with D tentatively TRBD1 (6 bases). V lost 7 bases and J 1 base, leaving 10 bases between the germline ends. This CDR3 contains 14 residues. Germline assignment: CDR1 MNHNS and CDR2 SASEGT. CDR3 bases: TGTGCCAGCACGAAGGACAGGAACACCGGGGAGCTGTTTTTT. This translates into CASTKDRNTGELFF.